The 9 T cell receptor beta chains below come from one sample, sequenced in a study of T cells expressing NK-cell markers. TCRdb processed the 5' RACE reads again and assigns one entry to each CDR3 protein, with no DNA. Reported are some 410,000 distinct CDR3 sequences; the ten largest clones contain about 7.3%. Source material: blood T cells: a sorted CD56 or NKG2C T cell subset, CD4+ or CD8+ T cells, or bulk PBMC T cells (not recorded which). The receptors originated from a woman between 18 and 70 years old in good health.

The chain links TRBV5-1 to TRBJ2-3; TCRdb's D gene call, TRBD1, goes unchecked for lack of DNA. In germline, CDR1 is SGHRS, CDR2 YFSETQ. This CDR3 contains 18 residues. CDR3 protein: CASSLNRLGSLRGDTQYF. Combining the CDR3 with reference TRBV5-1 and TRBJ2-3 gives the whole variable domain KAGVTQTPRYLIKTRGQQVTLSCSPISGHRSVSWYQQTPGQGLQFLFEYFSETQRNKGNFPGRFSGRQFSNSRSEMNVSTLELGDSALYLCASSLNRLGSLRGDTQYFGPGTRLTVL.

V gene TRBV20-1 combines with J gene TRBJ1-6; lacking DNA, the TRBD1 call made by TCRdb goes unchecked. Per the germline V gene, CDR1 is DFQATT and CDR2 is SNEGSKA (reference sequence). The CDR3 loop spans 14 amino acids. CDR3 protein: CSARTGTYNSPLHF.

The CDR3: CASSLAPGTTEAFF. The chain links TRBV7-2 to TRBJ1-1. The CDR3 runs to 14 residues. Germline V gene sequence: CDR1 SGHTA, CDR2 FQGNSA. The full variable domain, in which reference TRBV7-2 and TRBJ1-1 provide the parts outside the CDR3, is GAGVSQSPSNKVTEKGKDVELRCDPISGHTALYWYRQSLGQGLEFLIYFQGNSAPDKSGLPSDRFSAERTGGSVSTLTIQRTQQEDSAVYLCASSLAPGTTEAFFGQGTRLTVV.

V usage is TRBV5-4 and J usage is TRBJ2-5; the D gene TCRdb calls, TRBD2, cannot be checked with no DNA. The CDR3 totals 16 residues. In germline, CDR1 is SGHNT, CDR2 YYREEE (reference sequence). CDR3 sequence reads: CASSYRLGGTQETQYF.

The gene calls are TRBV4-2 and TRBJ2-2; TCRdb selects TRBD1, and the lack of DNA leaves this call unchecked. Germline assignment: CDR1 LGHNA and CDR2 YNFKEQ. The CDR3 extends over 14 amino acids. CDR3 sequence: CASQGGAGTGELFF.

The chain couples TRBV11-2 to TRBJ2-4; TCRdb returns TRBD1, unconfirmable since there is no DNA. CDR1 SGHAT and CDR2 FQNNGV come from the germline V gene. CDR3 length equals 19 residues. Here the CDR3 reads CASSLRIGGGTLAKNIQYF.

The CDR3 reads CASTSSGLASAEQFF. The rearrangement uses TRBV9 and TRBJ2-1; without DNA, the TCRdb call of TRBD2 cannot be checked. The CDR3 spans 15 residues. CDR1 is SGDLS and CDR2 is YYNGEE in the germline V gene.

The chain joins TRBV28 to TRBJ2-3; TCRdb proposes TRBD1, but this gene call is untestable without DNA. Germline loops: CDR1 MDHEN, CDR2 SYDVKM. This CDR3 spans 14 amino acids. The CDR3 sequence is CASAVGGTTDTQYF. The full variable domain, completed using reference TRBV28 and TRBJ2-3, is DVKVTQSSRYLVKRTGEKVFLECVQDMDHENMFWYRQDPGLGLRLIYFSYDVKMKEKGDIPEGYSVSREKKERFSLILESASTNQTSMYLCASAVGGTTDTQYFGPGTRLTVL.

This chain uses TRBV11-1 with TRBJ1-1. This CDR3 region has 11 residues. The V gene's germline CDR1 is SGHAT and CDR2 FQDESV (reference sequence). The CDR3: CASSLDGGAFF.